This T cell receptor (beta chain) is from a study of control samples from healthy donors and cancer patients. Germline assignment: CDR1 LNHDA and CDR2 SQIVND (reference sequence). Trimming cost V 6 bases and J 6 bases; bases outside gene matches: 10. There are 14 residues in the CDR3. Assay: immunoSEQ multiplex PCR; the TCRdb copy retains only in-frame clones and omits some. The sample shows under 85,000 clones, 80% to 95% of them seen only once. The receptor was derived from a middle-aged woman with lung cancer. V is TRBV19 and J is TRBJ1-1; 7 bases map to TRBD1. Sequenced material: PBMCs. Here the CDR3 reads CASSEHSGGSEAFF. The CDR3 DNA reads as TGTGCCAGTAGCGAACACTCAGGGGGGTCTGAAGCTTTCTTT.